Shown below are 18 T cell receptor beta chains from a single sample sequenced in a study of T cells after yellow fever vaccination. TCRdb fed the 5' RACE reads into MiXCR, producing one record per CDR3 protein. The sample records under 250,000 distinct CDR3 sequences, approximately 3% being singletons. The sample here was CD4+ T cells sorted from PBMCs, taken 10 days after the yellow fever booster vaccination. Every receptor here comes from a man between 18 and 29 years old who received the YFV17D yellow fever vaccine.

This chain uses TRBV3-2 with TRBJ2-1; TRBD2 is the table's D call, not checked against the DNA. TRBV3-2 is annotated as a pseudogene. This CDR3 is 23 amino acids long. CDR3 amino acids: CASSERGSGVLVAGLPSYNEQFF. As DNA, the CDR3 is TGTGCCAGCAGCGAGAGGGGGTCCGGGGTGTTGGTAGCGGGGTTACCCTCCTACAATGAGCAGTTCTTC.

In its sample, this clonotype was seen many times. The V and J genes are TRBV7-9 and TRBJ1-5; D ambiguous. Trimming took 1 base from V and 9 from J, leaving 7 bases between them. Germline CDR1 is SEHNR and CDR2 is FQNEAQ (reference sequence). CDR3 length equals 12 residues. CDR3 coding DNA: TGTGCCAGCAGCTTAGGTGTTGGGCCCCAGCATTTT. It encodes CASSLGVGPQHF.

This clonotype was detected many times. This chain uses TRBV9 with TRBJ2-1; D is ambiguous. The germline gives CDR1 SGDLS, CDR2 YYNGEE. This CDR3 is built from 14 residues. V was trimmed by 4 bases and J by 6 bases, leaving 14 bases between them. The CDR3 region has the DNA TGTGCCAGCAGCCTTAGCTCATTAGCCAATGAGCAGTTCTTC. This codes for CASSLSSLANEQFF.

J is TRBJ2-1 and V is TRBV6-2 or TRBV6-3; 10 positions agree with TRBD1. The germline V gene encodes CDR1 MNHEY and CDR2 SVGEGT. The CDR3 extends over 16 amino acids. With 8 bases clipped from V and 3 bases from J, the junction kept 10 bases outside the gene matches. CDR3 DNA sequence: TGTGCCAGCCGATCTCTTAGGACAGGGGGCTACAATGAGCAGTTCTTC. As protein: CASRSLRTGGYNEQFF.

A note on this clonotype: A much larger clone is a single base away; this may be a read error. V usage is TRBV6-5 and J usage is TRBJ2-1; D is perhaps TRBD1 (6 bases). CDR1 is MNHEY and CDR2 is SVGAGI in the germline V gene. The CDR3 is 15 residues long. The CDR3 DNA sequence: TGTGCCAGCAGCTGGGACACAAGCTCCTACTATGAGCAGTTCTTC. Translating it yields CASSWDTSSYYEQFF.

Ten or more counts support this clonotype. CDR3 protein: CASSSPTSGQGADTQYF. The CDR3 nucleotides are TGTGCCAGCAGTTCCCCAACCTCGGGACAGGGGGCTGATACGCAGTATTTT. This chain joins TRBV28 and TRBJ2-3; 12 nucleotides line up with TRBD1. Trimming cost V 4 bases and J 6 bases; bases outside gene matches: 11. Germline V gene data show CDR1 as MDHEN and CDR2 as SYDVKM. The CDR3 has 17 residues.

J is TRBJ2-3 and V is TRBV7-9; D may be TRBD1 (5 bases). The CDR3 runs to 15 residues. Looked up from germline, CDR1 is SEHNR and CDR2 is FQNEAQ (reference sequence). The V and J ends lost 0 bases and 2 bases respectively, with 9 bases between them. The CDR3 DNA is TGTGCCAGCAGCTTAGCGGGGCAGGACACAGATACGCAGTATTTT. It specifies CASSLAGQDTDTQYF.

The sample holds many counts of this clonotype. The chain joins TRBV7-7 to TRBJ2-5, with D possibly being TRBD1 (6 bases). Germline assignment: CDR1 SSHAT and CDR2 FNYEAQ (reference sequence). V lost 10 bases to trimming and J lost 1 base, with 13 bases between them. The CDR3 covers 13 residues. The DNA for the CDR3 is TGTGCCATCACACAGGGCGCCCAAGAGACCCAGTACTTC. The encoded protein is CAITQGAQETQYF.

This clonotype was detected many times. The CDR3: CASSYSVRGQNTGELFF. CDR3 nucleotide sequence: TGTGCCAGCAGTTACTCGGTACGGGGGCAGAACACCGGGGAGCTGTTTTTT. The chain links TRBV6-5 to TRBJ2-2; perhaps D is TRBD1 or TRBD2 (6 bases each). The germline V and J ends were trimmed by 0 bases and 1 base, with 12 bases remaining between them. This CDR3 spans 17 amino acids. From germline, CDR1 is MNHEY and CDR2 SVGAGI.

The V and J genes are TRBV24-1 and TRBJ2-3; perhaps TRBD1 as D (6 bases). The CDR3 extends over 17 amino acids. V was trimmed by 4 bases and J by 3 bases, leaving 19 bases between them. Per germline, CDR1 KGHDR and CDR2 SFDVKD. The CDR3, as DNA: TGTGCCACCAGTGACCCCGCTTCAGGACAGTGGACAGATACGCAGTATTTT. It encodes CATSDPASGQWTDTQYF.

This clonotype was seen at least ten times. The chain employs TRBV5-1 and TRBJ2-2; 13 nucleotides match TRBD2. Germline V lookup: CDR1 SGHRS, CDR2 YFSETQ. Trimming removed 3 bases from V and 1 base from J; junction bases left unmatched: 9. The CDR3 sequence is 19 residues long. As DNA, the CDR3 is TGCGCCAGCAGCTCTAGGACTAGCGGGGGCCCCCTGAACACCGGGGAGCTGTTTTTT. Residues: CASSSRTSGGPLNTGELFF.

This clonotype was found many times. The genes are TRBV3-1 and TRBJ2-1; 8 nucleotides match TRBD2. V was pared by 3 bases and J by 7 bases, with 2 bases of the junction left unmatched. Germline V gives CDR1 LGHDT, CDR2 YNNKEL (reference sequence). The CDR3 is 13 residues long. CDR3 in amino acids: CASSQRGVNEQFF. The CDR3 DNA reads TGTGCCAGCAGCCAGCGGGGGGTAAATGAGCAGTTCTTC.

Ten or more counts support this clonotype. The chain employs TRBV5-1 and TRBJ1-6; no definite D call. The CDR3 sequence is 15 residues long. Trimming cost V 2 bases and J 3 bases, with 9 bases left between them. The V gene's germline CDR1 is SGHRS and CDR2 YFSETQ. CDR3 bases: TGCGCCAGCAGCTTCCGGGGAGTCTATAATTCACCCCTCCACTTT. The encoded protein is CASSFRGVYNSPLHF.

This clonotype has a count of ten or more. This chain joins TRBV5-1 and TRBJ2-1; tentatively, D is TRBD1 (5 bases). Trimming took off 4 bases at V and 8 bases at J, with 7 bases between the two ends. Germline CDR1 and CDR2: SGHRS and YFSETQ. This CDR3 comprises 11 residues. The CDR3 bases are TGCGCCAGCAGCCTCAGGGATGAGCAGTTCTTC. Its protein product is CASSLRDEQFF.

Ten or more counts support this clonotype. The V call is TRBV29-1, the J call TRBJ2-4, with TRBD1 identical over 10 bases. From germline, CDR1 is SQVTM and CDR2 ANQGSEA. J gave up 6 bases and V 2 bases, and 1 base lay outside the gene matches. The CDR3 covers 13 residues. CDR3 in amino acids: CSVERDRGNIQYF. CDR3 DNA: TGCAGCGTTGAAAGGGACAGGGGAAACATTCAGTACTTC.

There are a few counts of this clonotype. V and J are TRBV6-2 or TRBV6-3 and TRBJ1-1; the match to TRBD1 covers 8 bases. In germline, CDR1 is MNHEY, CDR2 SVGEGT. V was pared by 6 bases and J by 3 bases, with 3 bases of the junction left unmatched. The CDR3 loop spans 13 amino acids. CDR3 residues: CASRPDRDTEAFF. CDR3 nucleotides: TGTGCCAGCAGACCGGACAGGGACACTGAAGCTTTCTTT.

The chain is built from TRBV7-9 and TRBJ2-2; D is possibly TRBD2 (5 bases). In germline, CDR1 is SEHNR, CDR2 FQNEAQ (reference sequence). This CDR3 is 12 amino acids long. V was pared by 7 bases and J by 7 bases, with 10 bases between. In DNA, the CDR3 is TGTGCCAGCAATTCCGAGGGCGGGGAGCTGTTTTTT. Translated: CASNSEGGELFF.

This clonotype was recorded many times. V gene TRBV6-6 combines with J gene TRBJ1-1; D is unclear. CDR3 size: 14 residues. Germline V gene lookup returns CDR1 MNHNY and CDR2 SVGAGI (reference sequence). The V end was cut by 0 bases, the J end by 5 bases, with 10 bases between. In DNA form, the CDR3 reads TGTGCCAGCAGTTACTCGAACATGGGGACTGAAGCTTTCTTT. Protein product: CASSYSNMGTEAFF.